The present T cell receptor (beta chain) was sequenced within a study of blood T cell repertoires in COVID-19. Across the whole study: Acute-phase and convalescent COVID-19 samples originated in the United States, Italy and Spain. T cells, B-cell-depleted T cells, or PBMCs supplied cDNA or gDNA.

Authors' analysis steps: Reference gene primer amplification gave nucleated cell count estimates. Libraries were prepared by immunoSEQ multiplex PCR; TCRdb keeps only in-frame clonotypes and omits some of them. V, J and clone size were drawn from that table, and D and trimming were deduced from the DNA. The sample gives roughly 81,000 clones, more than 85% of which show up once; roughly 5.4% is in the top ten. This clone ranks as medium-sized. Germline values: CDR1 LGHDT, CDR2 YNNKEL (reference sequence). V was clipped by 0 bases and J by 2 bases, with 13 bases between them. The CDR3 extends over 16 amino acids.

The material sequenced was peripheral blood. V usage is TRBV3-1 (or the pseudogene TRBV3-2) and J usage is TRBJ1-1; no clear D gene. The source of this sequence is a middle-aged man with acute or convalescent COVID-19. DNA of the CDR3: TGTGCCAGCAGCCAAGATCTGTACAGCCTAAACACTGAAGCTTTCTTT. Its translation is CASSQDLYSLNTEAFF.